Here is one TCR beta chain with its context. Its antigen is not identified. Germline V lookup: CDR1 WNHNN, CDR2 SYGVQD (reference sequence). The junction had 7 bases not matched to a gene; V was cut back by 2 bases and J by 3 bases. The CDR3 extends over 17 amino acids. This sample was taken from a study of T cell responses to AZD1222 COVID-19 vaccine. Turning to the study itself: Second-dose recipients at about 4 or about 12 weeks were treated as one pooled group.

TCRdb's copy holds only in-frame clones and misses some; the assay was immunoSEQ multiplex PCR. The sample carries around 130,000 clones, approximately 94% recorded once. General study points: The sample set comprised mostly white British donors with more females, and clonal diversity was possibly underestimated. Baseline seropositivity characterized only six or seven AZD1222 recipients.

The sequences come from peripheral blood, collected on day 0 of AZD1222 vaccination. The V and J genes are TRBV10-1 and TRBJ2-1; 10 nucleotides line up with TRBD2. The TCR sequence derives from an adult in good health. CDR3: CASSEGLAGAGYNEQFF. The CDR3 nucleotides read TGCGCCAGCAGTGAGGGGCTAGCGGGAGCTGGCTACAATGAGCAGTTCTTC.